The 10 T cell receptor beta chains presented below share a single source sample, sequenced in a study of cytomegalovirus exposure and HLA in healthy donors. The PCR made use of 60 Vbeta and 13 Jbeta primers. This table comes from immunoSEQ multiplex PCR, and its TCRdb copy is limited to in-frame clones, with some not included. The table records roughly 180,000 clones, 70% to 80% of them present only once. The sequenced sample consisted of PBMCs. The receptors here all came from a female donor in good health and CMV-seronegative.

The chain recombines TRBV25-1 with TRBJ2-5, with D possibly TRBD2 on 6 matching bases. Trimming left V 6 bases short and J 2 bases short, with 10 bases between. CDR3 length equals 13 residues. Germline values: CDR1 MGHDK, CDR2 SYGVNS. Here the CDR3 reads CASSRGSQETQYF. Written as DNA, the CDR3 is TGTGCCAGCAGCCGGGGGAGTCAAGAGACCCAGTACTTC.

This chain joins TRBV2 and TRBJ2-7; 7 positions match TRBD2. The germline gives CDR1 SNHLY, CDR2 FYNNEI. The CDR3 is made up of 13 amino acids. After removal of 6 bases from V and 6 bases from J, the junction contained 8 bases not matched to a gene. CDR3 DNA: TGTGCCAGCAGCCCAGAGGGAGGGGCCGAGCAGTACTTC. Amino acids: CASSPEGGAEQYF.

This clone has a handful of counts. The DNA for the CDR3 is TGTGCCAGCAGCTTAGGCCAGTCAGGTATTATAAGACACGAGCAGTACTTC. This translates into CASSLGQSGIIRHEQYF. The V gene is TRBV13, the J gene TRBJ2-5; the D is unclear. The J call is uncertain, as TRBJ2-7 better fits the DNA end. Germline values: CDR1 PRHDT, CDR2 FYEKMQ (reference sequence). This CDR3 has 17 amino acids.

CDR3: CASSLERGDNTDTQYF. Here the CDR3 DNA reads TGTGCCAGCAGCCTCGAGCGGGGGGACAACACAGATACGCAGTATTTT. V and J are TRBV7-2 and TRBJ2-3; 9 nucleotides line up with TRBD2. The CDR3 spans 16 residues. From germline, CDR1 is SGHTA and CDR2 FQGNSA. With V trimmed by 5 bases and J by 2 bases, 8 bases remained unmatched.

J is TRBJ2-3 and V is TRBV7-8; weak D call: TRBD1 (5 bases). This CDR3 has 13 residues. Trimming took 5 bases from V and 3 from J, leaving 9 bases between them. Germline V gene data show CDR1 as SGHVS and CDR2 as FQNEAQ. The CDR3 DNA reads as TGTGCCAGCAGCCAGGGCCGGACAGATACGCAGTATTTT. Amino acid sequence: CASSQGRTDTQYF.

The CDR3 DNA is TGCGCCAGCAGCCAAGATAGGGGGGGGGCTGGTTCAGCGGACAGTCAGTACTTC. Translation gives CASSQDRGGAGSADSQYF. The gene calls are TRBV4-1 and TRBJ2-4, with a tentative D call TRBD2 (7 bases). CDR3 size: 18 residues. Germline values: CDR1 MGHRA, CDR2 YSYEKL. The ends were cut back, 0 bases at V and 12 bases at J, with 27 bases in the middle.

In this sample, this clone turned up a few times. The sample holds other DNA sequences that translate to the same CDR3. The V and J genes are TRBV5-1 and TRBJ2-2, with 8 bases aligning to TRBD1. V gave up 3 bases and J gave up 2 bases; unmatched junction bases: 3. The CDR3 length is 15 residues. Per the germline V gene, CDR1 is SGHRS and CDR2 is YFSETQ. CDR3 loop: CASSSGTGNTGELFF. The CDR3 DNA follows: TGCGCCAGCAGCTCCGGGACAGGAAACACCGGGGAGCTGTTTTTT.

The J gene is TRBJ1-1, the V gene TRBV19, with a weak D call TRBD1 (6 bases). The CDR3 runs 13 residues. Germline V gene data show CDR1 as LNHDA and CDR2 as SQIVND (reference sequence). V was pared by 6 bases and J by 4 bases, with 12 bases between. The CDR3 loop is CASREQGVTEAFF. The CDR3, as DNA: TGTGCCAGTAGGGAACAGGGAGTCACTGAAGCTTTCTTT.

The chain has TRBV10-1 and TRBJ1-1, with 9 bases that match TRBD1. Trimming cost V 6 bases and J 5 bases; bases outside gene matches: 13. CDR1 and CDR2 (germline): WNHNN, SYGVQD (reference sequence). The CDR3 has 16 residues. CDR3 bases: TGCGCCAGCAGCCTGCCCCAGGGACAGGGAGGGACTGAAGCTTTCTTT. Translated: CASSLPQGQGGTEAFF.

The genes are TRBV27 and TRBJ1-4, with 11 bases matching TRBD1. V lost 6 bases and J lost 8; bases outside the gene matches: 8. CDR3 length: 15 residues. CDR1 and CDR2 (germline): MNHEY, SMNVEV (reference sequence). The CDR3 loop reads CASRGSGQGEEKLFF. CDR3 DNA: TGTGCCAGCAGAGGGTCGGGACAGGGGGAGGAAAAACTGTTTTTT. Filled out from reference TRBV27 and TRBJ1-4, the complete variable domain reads EAQVTQNPRYLITVTGKKLTVTCSQNMNHEYMSWYRQDPGLGLRQIYYSMNVEVTDKGDVPEGYKVSRKEKRNFPLILESPSPNQTSLYFCASRGSGQGEEKLFFGSGTQLSVL.